A single count supports the clone carrying this T cell receptor beta chain. Using immunoSEQ multiplex PCR, the repertoire was profiled, and TCRdb retains in-frame clones only, with some absent. This sample has 450,000 to 600,000 clones, with about nine tenths found just once. The CDR3 runs to 14 residues. Germline values: CDR1 MNHEY, CDR2 SVGAGI. With 2 bases clipped from V and 6 bases from J, the junction kept 4 bases outside the gene matches. The sample belongs to a study of blood T cell repertoires in COVID-19. The TCR comes from a woman aged 18-29 years who had recovered from COVID-19. V gene TRBV6-5 combines with J gene TRBJ1-2, with 9 bases aligning to TRBD1. Sequenced: PBMCs or T cells enriched from blood (not recorded which). The CDR3 reads CASSYDRGRHGYTF. CDR3 DNA sequence: TGTGCCAGCAGTTACGACAGGGGGAGGCATGGCTACACCTTC.